These T cell receptor beta chains were read from a single sample in a study of blood T cell repertoires in COVID-19. Assay: immunoSEQ multiplex PCR; the TCRdb copy retains only in-frame clones and omits some. The sample carries over 200,000 clones, 90% recorded once. The sequenced sample consisted of PBMCs or T cells enriched from blood (not recorded which). These receptors all stem from a man aged 25 to 40 who had been exposed to COVID-19. Both conserved end residues are part of each CDR3. The order of the fields is D gene, J gene, clone size, V gene, CDR3 protein, CDR3 DNA. The D gene is left open where the match is weak. A clone size is listed for some rows: how often the clone was seen (once, few, many), or a class if it is expanded.

D gene: NA
J gene: TRBJ2-3
clone size: NA
V gene: TRBV28
CDR3 protein: CASSSIHGDTQYF
CDR3 DNA: TGTGCCAGCAGTTCCATACACGGGGATACGCAGTATTTT

D gene: TRBD1
J gene: TRBJ1-2
clone size: few
V gene: TRBV4-2
CDR3 protein: CASSRSGVGQVNYGYTF
CDR3 DNA: TGTGCCAGCAGCCGGAGTGGTGTTGGACAGGTTAACTATGGCTACACCTTC

D gene: NA
J gene: TRBJ1-2
clone size: NA
V gene: TRBV5-4
CDR3 protein: CASSGGQNGYTF
CDR3 DNA: TGTGCCAGCAGCGGTGGACAGAATGGCTACACCTTC

D gene: NA
J gene: TRBJ1-1
clone size: NA
V gene: TRBV5-4
CDR3 protein: CASSLTRRNTEAFF
CDR3 DNA: TGTGCCAGCAGCTTGACTAGGAGGAACACTGAAGCTTTCTTT

D gene: TRBD1
J gene: TRBJ1-5
clone size: NA
V gene: TRBV14
CDR3 protein: CASRRQGSWQPQHF
CDR3 DNA: TGTGCCAGCAGAAGACAGGGAAGCTGGCAGCCCCAGCATTTT

D gene: NA
J gene: TRBJ1-4
clone size: NA
V gene: TRBV29-1
CDR3 protein: CSVKWGDGLFF
CDR3 DNA: TGCAGCGTCAAGTGGGGGGATGGATTGTTTTTT

D gene: TRBD1
J gene: TRBJ2-6
clone size: NA
V gene: TRBV5-4
CDR3 protein: CASSSGQGPGANVLTF
CDR3 DNA: TGTGCCAGCAGCTCCGGACAGGGGCCCGGGGCCAACGTCCTGACTTTC

D gene: TRBD1
J gene: TRBJ1-2
clone size: NA
V gene: TRBV27
CDR3 protein: CASSSELGTGANYGYTF
CDR3 DNA: TGTGCCAGCAGTTCTGAGCTCGGGACAGGGGCGAACTATGGCTACACCTTC

D gene: TRBD1
J gene: TRBJ2-7
clone size: once
V gene: TRBV11-2
CDR3 protein: CASRGTGGTYEQYF
CDR3 DNA: TGTGCCAGCAGGGGGACAGGGGGAACCTACGAGCAGTACTTC

D gene: NA
J gene: TRBJ2-3
clone size: few
V gene: TRBV23-1
CDR3 protein: CASSQEARKTTDTQYF
CDR3 DNA: TGCGCCAGCAGTCAGGAGGCTAGGAAGACCACAGATACGCAGTATTTT

D gene: TRBD2
J gene: TRBJ2-3
clone size: once
V gene: TRBV7-9
CDR3 protein: CASSAGTSPDTQYF
CDR3 DNA: TGTGCCAGCAGCGCCGGGACTAGCCCAGATACGCAGTATTTT

D gene: TRBD1
J gene: TRBJ1-1
clone size: NA
V gene: TRBV6-5
CDR3 protein: CASVATGGRTEAFF
CDR3 DNA: TGTGCCAGCGTCGCTACAGGGGGTAGGACTGAAGCTTTCTTT

D gene: NA
J gene: TRBJ1-6
clone size: NA
V gene: TRBV6-1
CDR3 protein: CASSERGAGSGSPLHF
CDR3 DNA: TGTGCCAGCAGTGAACGCGGGGCAGGGAGTGGTTCACCCCTCCACTTT

D gene: NA
J gene: TRBJ2-7
clone size: many
V gene: TRBV15
CDR3 protein: CATSRGVSQQYF
CDR3 DNA: TGTGCCACCAGCAGAGGCGTGTCCCAGCAGTACTTC

D gene: TRBD1
J gene: TRBJ1-2
clone size: NA
V gene: TRBV5-1
CDR3 protein: CASSSQGELAINYGYTF
CDR3 DNA: TGCGCCAGCAGCAGCCAGGGGGAGCTAGCCATAAACTATGGCTACACCTTC

D gene: NA
J gene: TRBJ1-5
clone size: NA
V gene: TRBV18
CDR3 protein: CASSPADTRINQPQHF
CDR3 DNA: TGTGCCAGCTCACCAGCGGACACGAGAATAAATCAGCCCCAGCATTTT

D gene: TRBD1
J gene: TRBJ2-1
clone size: NA
V gene: TRBV9
CDR3 protein: CASSMGTGGYNEQFF
CDR3 DNA: TGTGCCAGCAGCATGGGGACAGGGGGCTACAATGAGCAGTTCTTC

D gene: NA
J gene: TRBJ2-5
clone size: NA
V gene: TRBV5-1
CDR3 protein: CASSLGAVQETQYF
CDR3 DNA: TGCGCCAGCAGCTTGGGGGCAGTTCAAGAGACCCAGTACTTC

D gene: TRBD2
J gene: TRBJ2-3
clone size: NA
V gene: TRBV5-1
CDR3 protein: CASSSRAGREKGTQYF
CDR3 DNA: TGCGCCAGCAGCTCTAGAGCGGGGCGAGAGAAGGGTACGCAGTATTTT

D gene: TRBD2
J gene: TRBJ2-2
clone size: once
V gene: TRBV7-7
CDR3 protein: CASSELAGGRTGELFF
CDR3 DNA: TGTGCCAGCAGCGAACTAGCGGGGGGGCGCACCGGGGAGCTGTTTTTT

D gene: NA
J gene: TRBJ2-7
clone size: NA
V gene: TRBV27
CDR3 protein: CASSDTPGSDGSEQYF
CDR3 DNA: TGTGCCAGCAGTGACACCCCGGGCTCTGACGGGAGCGAGCAGTACTTC

D gene: NA
J gene: TRBJ2-1
clone size: NA
V gene: TRBV7-9
CDR3 protein: CASSLAGGDGFF
CDR3 DNA: TGTGCCAGCAGCTTAGCCGGCGGGGACGGGTTCTTC

D gene: TRBD1
J gene: TRBJ1-2
clone size: NA
V gene: TRBV19
CDR3 protein: CASGGQASNYGYTF
CDR3 DNA: TGTGCCAGTGGAGGACAGGCCTCAAACTATGGCTACACCTTC

D gene: NA
J gene: TRBJ2-2
clone size: NA
V gene: TRBV6-5
CDR3 protein: CASRWTVSGELFF
CDR3 DNA: TGTGCCAGCAGGTGGACAGTCTCCGGGGAGCTGTTTTTT

D gene: TRBD2
J gene: TRBJ2-3
clone size: NA
V gene: TRBV4-2
CDR3 protein: CASSQRLAGEATDTQYF
CDR3 DNA: TGTGCCAGCAGCCAACGACTAGCGGGGGAAGCCACAGATACGCAGTATTTT

D gene: TRBD1
J gene: TRBJ1-1
clone size: NA
V gene: TRBV7-7
CDR3 protein: CASSPWTGTEPAEAFF
CDR3 DNA: TGTGCCAGCAGCCCCTGGACAGGGACCGAGCCCGCTGAAGCTTTCTTT

D gene: TRBD2
J gene: TRBJ2-2
clone size: NA
V gene: TRBV7-6
CDR3 protein: CASSVLAGGTGELFF
CDR3 DNA: TGTGCCAGCAGCGTCCTAGCGGGGGGAACCGGGGAGCTGTTTTTT

D gene: NA
J gene: TRBJ1-5
clone size: NA
V gene: TRBV12-3/TRBV12-4
CDR3 protein: CASSFRGNQPQHF
CDR3 DNA: TGTGCCAGCAGTTTCAGAGGGAACCAGCCCCAGCATTTT

D gene: TRBD2
J gene: TRBJ2-5
clone size: many
V gene: TRBV6-1
CDR3 protein: CASSEVAGGPETQYF
CDR3 DNA: TGTGCCAGCAGTGAAGTAGCGGGGGGGCCGGAGACCCAGTACTTC

D gene: TRBD1
J gene: TRBJ1-2
clone size: NA
V gene: TRBV4-3
CDR3 protein: CASSPLRTGDGYTF
CDR3 DNA: TGCGCCAGCAGCCCACTCCGGACAGGGGACGGCTACACCTTC

D gene: NA
J gene: TRBJ2-1
clone size: NA
V gene: TRBV15
CDR3 protein: CATSRPGRGEFF
CDR3 DNA: TGTGCCACCAGCAGACCTGGGAGGGGGGAGTTCTTC

D gene: NA
J gene: TRBJ1-3
clone size: once
V gene: TRBV30
CDR3 protein: CACKRESSGNTIYF
CDR3 DNA: TGTGCCTGCAAAAGGGAGAGCTCTGGAAACACCATATATTTT

D gene: TRBD1
J gene: TRBJ1-6
clone size: NA
V gene: TRBV5-1
CDR3 protein: CASSSGQAVVSPLHF
CDR3 DNA: TGCGCCAGCAGCTCCGGACAGGCCGTTGTGTCACCCCTCCACTTT

D gene: NA
J gene: TRBJ2-7
clone size: NA
V gene: TRBV6-5
CDR3 protein: CASRPPGVAYEQYF
CDR3 DNA: TGTGCCAGCAGACCACCCGGGGTTGCCTACGAGCAGTACTTC

D gene: NA
J gene: TRBJ1-1
clone size: NA
V gene: TRBV3-1/TRBV3-2
CDR3 protein: CASSPHEFPLDTEAFF
CDR3 DNA: TGTGCCAGCAGCCCTCACGAGTTTCCCCTGGACACTGAAGCTTTCTTT

D gene: NA
J gene: TRBJ2-2
clone size: once
V gene: TRBV24-1
CDR3 protein: CATSEGGQDTGELFF
CDR3 DNA: TGTGCCACCAGTGAGGGGGGGCAAGACACCGGGGAGCTGTTTTTT

D gene: NA
J gene: TRBJ2-4
clone size: NA
V gene: TRBV29-1
CDR3 protein: CSVSHKNIQYF
CDR3 DNA: TGCAGCGTGAGCCATAAAAACATTCAGTACTTC

D gene: NA
J gene: TRBJ1-2
clone size: NA
V gene: TRBV7-9
CDR3 protein: CASSLSGGYGYTF
CDR3 DNA: TGTGCCAGCAGCTTATCCGGCGGCTATGGCTACACCTTC

D gene: NA
J gene: TRBJ2-7
clone size: NA
V gene: TRBV19
CDR3 protein: CASSQTRGFDEQYF
CDR3 DNA: TGTGCCAGTAGTCAGACCCGGGGTTTCGACGAGCAGTACTTC

D gene: TRBD2
J gene: TRBJ2-1
clone size: NA
V gene: TRBV29-1
CDR3 protein: CSVEDQAGVQFF
CDR3 DNA: TGCAGCGTTGAAGACCAAGCGGGGGTTCAGTTCTTC

D gene: TRBD1
J gene: TRBJ1-6
clone size: NA
V gene: TRBV5-1
CDR3 protein: CASSPGQGGSPLHF
CDR3 DNA: TGCGCCAGCAGCCCGGGACAGGGTGGCTCACCCCTCCACTTT

D gene: NA
J gene: TRBJ2-3
clone size: once
V gene: TRBV10-3
CDR3 protein: CAISESRAGGTDTQYF
CDR3 DNA: TGTGCCATCAGTGAGTCAAGGGCGGGCGGTACAGATACGCAGTATTTT

D gene: TRBD1
J gene: TRBJ2-7
clone size: NA
V gene: TRBV4-1
CDR3 protein: CASSQGQGALRVHEQYF
CDR3 DNA: TGCGCCAGCAGCCAAGGACAGGGGGCCCTTCGGGTCCACGAGCAGTACTTC

D gene: TRBD2
J gene: TRBJ2-5
clone size: NA
V gene: TRBV4-2
CDR3 protein: CASSQGPGLTFQETQYF
CDR3 DNA: TGTGCCAGCAGCCAAGGGCCGGGACTAACATTCCAAGAGACCCAGTACTTC

D gene: TRBD2
J gene: TRBJ2-7
clone size: NA
V gene: TRBV5-6
CDR3 protein: CASNEGVAGGSYEQYF
CDR3 DNA: TGTGCCAGCAACGAGGGGGTAGCGGGGGGGTCCTACGAGCAGTACTTC

D gene: NA
J gene: TRBJ2-3
clone size: NA
V gene: TRBV5-1
CDR3 protein: CASSLARSTDTQYF
CDR3 DNA: TGCGCCAGCAGCTTGGCCCGGAGCACAGATACGCAGTATTTT

D gene: TRBD1
J gene: TRBJ1-2
clone size: once
V gene: TRBV6-5
CDR3 protein: CASSLGQFYGYTF
CDR3 DNA: TGTGCCAGCAGTCTGGGACAGTTCTATGGCTACACCTTC

D gene: NA
J gene: TRBJ2-3
clone size: NA
V gene: TRBV6-1
CDR3 protein: CASSEDRRTDTQYF
CDR3 DNA: TGTGCCAGCAGTGAGGACAGACGCACAGATACGCAGTATTTT

D gene: NA
J gene: TRBJ1-2
clone size: once
V gene: TRBV4-1
CDR3 protein: CASSDGGGDYGYTF
CDR3 DNA: TGCGCCAGCAGCGATGGGGGGGGCGACTATGGCTACACCTTC

D gene: TRBD2
J gene: TRBJ2-7
clone size: few
V gene: TRBV11-2
CDR3 protein: CASKGLAGGLNYYEQYF
CDR3 DNA: TGTGCCAGCAAAGGGCTAGCGGGGGGTCTGAACTACTACGAGCAGTACTTC

D gene: NA
J gene: TRBJ1-6
clone size: NA
V gene: TRBV7-2
CDR3 protein: CASRPRQNSPLHF
CDR3 DNA: TGTGCCAGCAGACCGCGACAGAACTCACCCCTCCACTTT

D gene: NA
J gene: TRBJ1-1
clone size: NA
V gene: TRBV27
CDR3 protein: CASSFLSSNTEAFF
CDR3 DNA: TGTGCCAGCAGTTTTCTTAGTAGTAACACTGAAGCTTTCTTT

D gene: NA
J gene: TRBJ2-3
clone size: NA
V gene: TRBV6-5
CDR3 protein: CASTVEERGTDTQYF
CDR3 DNA: TGTGCCAGCACGGTTGAGGAACGGGGCACAGATACGCAGTATTTT

D gene: TRBD1
J gene: TRBJ1-2
clone size: NA
V gene: TRBV28
CDR3 protein: CASSLWDREGGYTF
CDR3 DNA: TGTGCCAGCAGTTTATGGGACAGGGAAGGTGGCTACACCTTC

D gene: NA
J gene: TRBJ2-7
clone size: NA
V gene: TRBV6-5
CDR3 protein: CASSYGPGPYEQYF
CDR3 DNA: TGTGCCAGCAGTTACGGCCCAGGGCCCTACGAGCAGTACTTC

D gene: NA
J gene: TRBJ1-6
clone size: NA
V gene: TRBV18
CDR3 protein: CASSGAGDNSPLHF
CDR3 DNA: TGTGCCAGCTCAGGGGCGGGGGACAATTCACCCCTCCACTTT

D gene: TRBD1
J gene: TRBJ1-5
clone size: NA
V gene: TRBV7-9
CDR3 protein: CASSLFTGTGRVTQHF
CDR3 DNA: TGTGCCAGCAGCTTGTTTACCGGGACAGGGAGGGTAACCCAGCATTTT

D gene: NA
J gene: TRBJ2-2
clone size: few
V gene: TRBV12-3/TRBV12-4
CDR3 protein: CASSFSSGELFF
CDR3 DNA: TGTGCCAGCAGTTTTAGCTCCGGGGAGCTGTTTTTT

D gene: NA
J gene: TRBJ1-2
clone size: NA
V gene: TRBV2
CDR3 protein: CASRRTDTLSGYTF
CDR3 DNA: TGTGCCAGCAGACGGACAGACACCCTTTCTGGCTACACCTTC